These T cell receptor beta chains were read from a single sample in a study of blood T cells in healthy people across ages. TCRdb reanalysed the 5' RACE reads using MiXCR and keeps one entry per CDR3 protein. The sample includes about 1.5 million distinct CDR3 sequences, around 40% seen only once; the top ten take around 4%. Sequenced material: blood. These receptors were obtained from a woman under 30 in good health. CDR3s include the opening cysteine and the closing phenylalanine or tryptophan. A D gene is named only where the DNA matches it firmly. The size of a clone is reported for some rows only, either as once, few or many, or as a class for expanded clones.

J	size	D	V	DNA	CDR3
TRBJ2-1	-	-	TRBV7-2	TGTGCCAGCAGCCCCCCGCACCTGCGGAGGTTCTTC	CASSPPHLRRFF
TRBJ2-3	few	-	TRBV18	TGTGCCAGCTCATTACAGGGAGTAGATACGCAGTATTTT	CASSLQGVDTQYF
TRBJ2-3	few	-	TRBV10-3	TGTGCCATCAGTGAGCCCCAGGCAGGCGGGGCCTCAGATACGCAGTATTTT	CAISEPQAGGASDTQYF
TRBJ1-1	-	-	TRBV7-9	TGTGCCAGCGGCCCCCGAGGGACGGTGAACACTGAAGCTTTCTTT	CASGPRGTVNTEAFF
TRBJ1-4	-	TRBD1	TRBV14	TGTGCCAGCAGCCAAGCGAGACAGGGGCCTAATGAAAAACTGTTTTTT	CASSQARQGPNEKLFF
TRBJ2-7	many	TRBD2	TRBV12-3/TRBV12-4	TGTGCCAGCAGTTCCACGACTAGCTTCTACGAGCAGTACTTC	CASSSTTSFYEQYF
TRBJ2-3	-	-	TRBV9	TGTGCCAGCAGCGAAGCTACCCCGGGCGGGGGCACAGATACGCAGTATTTT	CASSEATPGGGTDTQYF
TRBJ1-1	once	TRBD1	TRBV9	TGTGCCAGCAGCTTCGGAGACAGGGAGCGGAACACTGAAGCTTTCTTT	CASSFGDRERNTEAFF
TRBJ1-1	-	-	TRBV7-9	TGTGCCACCGGAAGGTCCCTGAACACTGAAGCTTTCTTT	CATGRSLNTEAFF
TRBJ2-3	once	TRBD2	TRBV4-2	TGTGCCAGCAGCCAAGATGGGACTAGCGGGGCCACAGATACGCAGTATTTT	CASSQDGTSGATDTQYF
TRBJ1-4	-	-	TRBV20-1	TGCAGTGCTTCAACAGGGTCGTACGAAAAACTGTTTTTT	CSASTGSYEKLFF
TRBJ2-7	-	TRBD1	TRBV6-6	TGTGCCAGCACCCTCCACAGGGGGAACGAGCAGTACTTC	CASTLHRGNEQYF
TRBJ2-5	few	TRBD1	TRBV7-9	TGTGCCAGCAGCTCCGCTTATTTGGACAGGGGAGAGACCCAGTACTTC	CASSSAYLDRGETQYF
TRBJ2-1	-	-	TRBV4-1	TGCGCCGGCAGCCAAGTAGCGCTAGCTGCCAATGAGCAGTTCTTC	CAGSQVALAANEQFF